The 12 T cell receptor beta chains below all came from one sample that was sequenced in a study of blood T cell repertoires in COVID-19. Measured with immunoSEQ multiplex PCR; TCRdb has only the in-frame clones, and not every one. The data show about 38,000 clones, 75% to 90% seen once. The sequenced sample consisted of peripheral blood. These receptors originate from a man over 45 with active or convalescent COVID-19.

V is TRBV29-1 and J is TRBJ2-1; the D gene is possibly TRBD1 (6 bases). V lost 7 bases and J lost 7, with 14 bases in between. The CDR3 spans 12 residues. From germline, CDR1 is SQVTM and CDR2 ANQGSEA. The CDR3 nucleotides are TGCAGCGGTACAGGGTTCGGGAATGAGCAGTTCTTC. This gives the protein CSGTGFGNEQFF.

The chain employs TRBV7-2 and TRBJ2-1; a weak D match, TRBD2 (6 bases). The CDR3 loop spans 15 amino acids. The V and J ends lost 3 bases and 0 bases respectively, with 9 bases between them. In germline, CDR1 is SGHTA, CDR2 FQGNSA. CDR3 bases: TGTGCCAGCAGCTTTTTGGGGGGCTCCTACAATGAGCAGTTCTTC. Its translation is CASSFLGGSYNEQFF.

The chain carries TRBV4-2 and TRBJ2-1, with 7 bases lining up with TRBD2. CDR1 and CDR2 (germline): LGHNA, YNFKEQ. The CDR3 is 15 residues long. The V and J ends lost 2 bases and 0 bases, in that order; junction bases with no gene match: 1. The CDR3 loop reads CASSQKRDSYNEQFF. The CDR3 nucleotides are TGTGCCAGCAGCCAAAAGCGGGACTCCTACAATGAGCAGTTCTTC.

The genes are TRBV5-1 and TRBJ2-1; 11 bases fit TRBD2. The CDR3 extends over 14 amino acids. J was trimmed by 7 bases and V by 3 bases; bases with no gene match: 3. Germline values: CDR1 SGHRS, CDR2 YFSETQ. Written as DNA, the CDR3 is TGCGCCAGCAGCTGGTGGACTAGCGGGAATGAGCAGTTCTTC. It is translated as CASSWWTSGNEQFF.

The V call is TRBV14, the J call TRBJ1-1; TRBD1 matches at 8 bases. CDR3 size: 16 residues. Germline V gene lookup returns CDR1 SGHDN and CDR2 FVKESK. J was trimmed by 0 bases and V by 4 bases; bases with no gene match: 7. CDR3 amino acids: CASSRRQGTLNTEAFF. The CDR3 coding sequence is TGTGCCAGCAGCCGACGACAGGGGACCCTGAACACTGAAGCTTTCTTT.

V usage is TRBV7-6 and J usage is TRBJ2-5; no definite D call. Per germline, CDR1 SGHVS and CDR2 FNYEAQ. The V end lost 1 base, the J end lost 4 bases, and 10 bases lay between the germline ends. This CDR3 comprises 14 residues. CDR3 sequence reads: CASSLGRPGETQYF. The CDR3 DNA sequence: TGTGCCAGCAGCTTAGGACGTCCGGGAGAGACCCAGTACTTC.

The chain recombines TRBV27 with TRBJ1-6; D gene ambiguous. In germline, CDR1 is MNHEY, CDR2 SMNVEV (reference sequence). The CDR3 runs 14 residues. V lost 5 bases and J 7 bases, leaving 12 bases between the germline ends. DNA of the CDR3: TGTGCCAGCAGTGCCAGGCCGCGCAATTCACCCCTCCACTTT. Its translation: CASSARPRNSPLHF.

The chain uses TRBV18 and TRBJ1-2; 9 bases map to TRBD1. Germline CDR1 reads KGHSH; CDR2 reads LQKENI. The CDR3 is made up of 15 amino acids. V lost 1 base to trimming and J lost 5 bases; unmatched junction nucleotides: 5. The CDR3 nucleotides are TGTGCCAGCTCACCACTACAGGGGGCAGAGTATGGCTACACCTTC. Translating gives CASSPLQGAEYGYTF.

V is TRBV7-9 and J is TRBJ2-2, with TRBD2 identical over 11 bases. The CDR3 consists of 16 residues. V lost 6 bases and J lost 3; bases outside the gene matches: 6. Germline CDR1 is SEHNR and CDR2 is FQNEAQ (reference sequence). The CDR3 spells CASRSGTSGHTGELFF. Written as DNA, the CDR3 is TGTGCCAGCAGGTCTGGGACTAGCGGTCACACCGGGGAGCTGTTTTTT. Looking up the rest from reference TRBV7-9 and TRBJ2-2 gives the full variable domain: DTGVSQNPRHKITKRGQNVTFRCDPISEHNRLYWYRQTLGQGPEFLTYFQNEAQLEKSRLLSDRFSAERPKGSFSTLEIQRTEQGDSAMYLCASRSGTSGHTGELFFGEGSRLTVL.

The V and J genes are TRBV28 and TRBJ2-7, with TRBD1 matching 9 bases. The CDR3 covers 13 residues. Germline CDR1 MDHEN, CDR2 SYDVKM. The CDR3 loop is CASSFGWDREVNV. CDR3 bases: TGTGCCAGCAGTTTTGGTTGGGACAGGGAGGTAAACGTC.

The rearrangement joins TRBV2 to TRBJ1-1; 9 nucleotides agree with TRBD1. V trimming: 6 bases; J trimming: 5 bases; junction bases outside the gene matches: 7. Per germline, CDR1 SNHLY and CDR2 FYNNEI. The CDR3 is 14 amino acids. CDR3 amino acids: CASSPGQGLTEAFF. The CDR3 nucleotides read TGTGCCAGCAGCCCGGGACAGGGCTTAACTGAAGCTTTCTTT. Combining the CDR3 with reference TRBV2 and TRBJ1-1 gives the whole variable domain EPEVTQTPSHQVTQMGQEVILRCVPISNHLYFYWYRQILGQKVEFLVSFYNNEISEKSEIFDDQFSVERPDGSNFTLKIRSTKLEDSAMYFCASSPGQGLTEAFFGQGTRLTVV.

This clone appeared once. V is TRBV24-1 and J is TRBJ2-7, with D tentatively TRBD1 (6 bases). CDR3 length equals 12 residues. Germline V CDR1 and CDR2: KGHDR, SFDVKD. V dropped 12 bases and J dropped 2 bases, with 13 bases sitting between them. The CDR3 DNA is TGTGCCTCGAGGCAGGGGACCTACGAGCAGTACTTC. It translates to CASRQGTYEQYF.